The 22 T cell receptor beta chains below were found in one sample sequenced in a study of T cell responses to AZD1222 COVID-19 vaccine. Sequencing used immunoSEQ multiplex PCR; TCRdb keeps in-frame clones, though not all of them. The data contain under 50,000 clones, 89% of them seen just once; the ten biggest clones take up approximately 5%. The sequencing used peripheral blood, collected 28 days after the second AZD1222 dose. Receptors originate from an adult who received the AZD1222 COVID-19 vaccine.

This chain links TRBV28 with TRBJ2-3, with TRBD1 identical over 10 bases. The germline gives CDR1 MDHEN, CDR2 SYDVKM. The J segment lost 3 bases and the V segment lost 4 bases, leaving 13 bases of the junction unmatched. The CDR3 runs to 18 residues. In nucleotides, the CDR3 is TGTGCCAGCAGTTCTTCAAAGGACAGGGGGACTCCGACAGATACGCAGTATTTT. Protein product: CASSSSKDRGTPTDTQYF.

The rearrangement joins TRBV5-1 to TRBJ2-3, with a tentative D call TRBD1 (5 bases). V lost 6 bases, J lost 0 bases, and 11 bases lay in between. This CDR3 is built from 14 residues. The germline CDR1 and CDR2 sequences are SGHRS and YFSETQ. The CDR3 protein is CASIDSPSTDTQYF. The CDR3 DNA reads as TGCGCCAGCATAGACAGCCCTAGCACAGATACGCAGTATTTT.

The genes are TRBV10-1 and TRBJ1-4; D not certain. This CDR3 comprises 17 residues. V lost 9 bases, J lost 4 bases, and 24 bases lay in between. CDR1 is WNHNN and CDR2 is SYGVQD in the germline V gene (reference sequence). CDR3 residues: CASPGECRSPINEKLFF. DNA of the CDR3: TGCGCCAGTCCGGGAGAGTGTAGGTCCCCAATTAATGAAAAACTGTTTTTT.

This clone appeared a single time. The chain has TRBV27 and TRBJ1-5; D call uncertain. Germline loops: CDR1 MNHEY, CDR2 SMNVEV (reference sequence). This CDR3 contains 13 residues. Between the trimmed V and J ends, which lost 2 bases and 1 base, there was a span of 3 bases. CDR3 coding DNA: TGTGCCAGCAGTTTAGGAAGCAATCAGCCCCAGCATTTT. This sequence encodes CASSLGSNQPQHF.

This rearrangement joins TRBV10-3 to TRBJ1-5; TRBD1 is a possible D gene (6 bases). The V end was cut by 0 bases, the J end by 4 bases, with 16 bases between. This CDR3 is 17 amino acids long. Germline lookup yields CDR1 ENHRY and CDR2 SYGVKD. Written as DNA, the CDR3 is TGTGCCATCAGTGAGTCGTTAGGCAGGGGAGGTAATCAGCCCCAGCATTTT. The encoded protein is CAISESLGRGGNQPQHF.

The CDR3, as DNA: TGTGCCAGCAGCAGTCAGGGGTGGACTAGCGGGAACGGGGATGGGGATACGCAGTATTTT. Residues: CASSSQGWTSGNGDGDTQYF. This chain connects TRBV5-5 to TRBJ2-3; 12 positions agree with TRBD2. Germline V gene sequence: CDR1 SGHKS, CDR2 YYEKEE (reference sequence). Trimming at V came to 4 bases and at J to 6 bases, leaving 21 bases not matched to a gene. The CDR3 extends over 20 amino acids.

The chain is built from TRBV5-6 and TRBJ2-3; no clear D gene. V shed 5 bases and J shed 0 bases, with 13 bases lying between them. Germline V gene data show CDR1 as SGHDT and CDR2 as YYEEEE. The CDR3 length is 15 residues. The CDR3 region has the DNA TGTGCCAGCAGTAGAGGACCGGCGAGCACAGATACGCAGTATTTT. Encoded protein: CASSRGPASTDTQYF.

The chain recombines TRBV28 with TRBJ1-2; TRBD1 might be the D (6 bases). With 2 bases removed from V and 6 bases from J, the gap between germline ends came to 13 bases. CDR1 is MDHEN and CDR2 is SYDVKM in the germline V gene. The CDR3 spans 14 residues. The CDR3 reads CASSLDQQGDGYTF. The DNA of the CDR3 is TGTGCCAGCAGTTTAGACCAACAGGGCGATGGCTACACCTTC.

The CDR3 DNA follows: TGTGCCAGCAGCTTGGATGTACGACCTGGGAGGGGCTACACCTTC. Translation gives CASSLDVRPGRGYTF. V usage is TRBV5-4 and J usage is TRBJ1-2; D not certain. This CDR3 comprises 15 residues. From germline, CDR1 is SGHNT and CDR2 YYREEE (reference sequence). V was trimmed by 0 bases and J by 8 bases, leaving 17 bases between them. The complete variable domain, with remaining parts taken from reference TRBV5-4 and TRBJ1-2, reads ETGVTQSPTHLIKTRGQQVTLRCSSQSGHNTVSWYQQALGQGPQFIFQYYREEENGRGNFPPRFSGLQFPNYSSELNVNALELDDSALYLCASSLDVRPGRGYTFGSGTRLTVV.

This chain joins TRBV6-5 and TRBJ2-5; 9 nucleotides align to TRBD2. The CDR3 is 14 residues long. Germline CDR1 is MNHEY and CDR2 is SVGAGI. Trimming took 11 bases from V and 5 from J; bases not matched to a gene: 12. The CDR3 is CALLRVAGVETQYF. CDR3 bases: TGTGCCCTCCTTAGGGTAGCGGGGGTGGAGACCCAGTACTTC.

The chain recombines TRBV15 with TRBJ2-1; 7 positions agree with TRBD2. The V and J ends lost 0 bases and 10 bases, in that order; junction bases with no gene match: 15. This CDR3 is built from 17 residues. Germline assignment: CDR1 LNHNV and CDR2 YYDKDF (reference sequence). This CDR3 is CATSRDRASGGMMEQFF. CDR3 bases: TGTGCCACCAGCAGAGATCGGGCTAGCGGAGGGATGATGGAGCAGTTCTTC.

This rearrangement joins TRBV28 to TRBJ1-6; D not certain. The CDR3 sequence is 15 residues long. V gave up 5 bases and J gave up 3 bases, with 11 bases separating them. Germline CDR1 is MDHEN and CDR2 is SYDVKM. The CDR3: CASSPPVNYNSPLHF. The CDR3 bases are TGTGCCAGCAGTCCCCCCGTGAACTATAATTCACCCCTCCACTTT. Complete variable domain (other parts from reference TRBV28 and TRBJ1-6): DVKVTQSSRYLVKRTGEKVFLECVQDMDHENMFWYRQDPGLGLRLIYFSYDVKMKEKGDIPEGYSVSREKKERFSLILESASTNQTSMYLCASSPPVNYNSPLHFGNGTRLTVT.

The chain joins TRBV28 to TRBJ1-3, with D possibly TRBD1 on 6 matching bases. This CDR3 spans 17 amino acids. The V gene lost 2 bases and the J gene lost 4 bases, with 18 bases spanning the gap. CDR1 MDHEN and CDR2 SYDVKM come from the germline V gene. The chain's CDR3 is CASSLVPGARLGNTIYF. In DNA form, the CDR3 reads TGTGCCAGCAGTTTAGTTCCGGGGGCCCGCCTCGGAAACACCATATATTTT.

The V call is TRBV6-5, the J call TRBJ1-4, with TRBD1 as a possible D gene (5 bases). V was cut by 3 bases and J by 8 bases, with 19 bases left in between. Germline V lookup: CDR1 MNHEY, CDR2 SVGAGI. The CDR3 consists of 16 residues. The CDR3: CASSYWQGGIGEKLFF. As DNA, the CDR3 is TGTGCCAGCAGTTATTGGCAGGGAGGAATTGGGGAAAAACTGTTTTTT.

The chain uses TRBV2 and TRBJ1-2; D is uncertain. The V gene lost 6 bases and the J gene lost 6 bases, with 20 bases spanning the gap. This CDR3 is 15 amino acids long. Per germline, CDR1 SNHLY and CDR2 FYNNEI. The CDR3 region is CASRPERAPAHGYTF. CDR3 in DNA: TGTGCCAGCAGACCCGAAAGGGCCCCGGCCCATGGCTACACCTTC.

This sequence joins TRBV6-1 and TRBJ1-6; 8 bases fit TRBD1. V dropped 8 bases and J dropped 5; count of bases not matched to a gene: 5. Looked up from germline, CDR1 is MNHNS and CDR2 is SASEGT. This CDR3 has 14 residues. CDR3 in DNA: TGTGCCAGCCGCGACAGGGGCCATAATTCACCCCTCCACTTT. It yields the protein CASRDRGHNSPLHF.

This chain's CDR3 is CASSPGLAPYEQYF. The CDR3, as DNA: TGTGCCAGCAGTCCCGGACTAGCGCCCTACGAGCAGTACTTC. V and J are TRBV28 and TRBJ2-7, with 9 positions matching TRBD2. J lost 2 bases, V lost 5 bases, and 4 bases had no gene match. CDR1 and CDR2 (germline): MDHEN, SYDVKM. CDR3 length: 14 residues.

The chain combines TRBV6-1 with TRBJ2-7; no reliable D call. Germline CDR1 and CDR2: MNHNS and SASEGT. This CDR3 contains 16 residues. The germline V and J ends were trimmed by 0 bases and 2 bases, with 14 bases remaining between them. CDR3 protein: CASSEADKLLPYEQYF. The CDR3 bases are TGTGCCAGCAGTGAAGCAGACAAACTTCTCCCCTACGAGCAGTACTTC.

V usage is TRBV28 and J usage is TRBJ1-3; no definite D call. Germline V CDR1 and CDR2: MDHEN, SYDVKM. V was trimmed by 4 bases and J by 0 bases, leaving 1 base between them. The CDR3 extends over 12 amino acids. CDR3 bases: TGTGCCAGCAGTTACTCTGGAAACACCATATATTTT. Its translation: CASSYSGNTIYF.

The V call is TRBV28, the J call TRBJ2-7, with 7 bases aligning to TRBD2. The length of the CDR3 is 16 residues. V was pared by 6 bases and J by 5 bases, with 16 bases of the junction left unmatched. Per germline, CDR1 MDHEN and CDR2 SYDVKM. CDR3 amino acids: CASRPEGLTNAHEQYF. The CDR3 bases are TGTGCCAGCAGACCCGAGGGACTAACGAACGCCCACGAGCAGTACTTC.

This chain uses TRBV28 with TRBJ1-4; D is ambiguous. V shed 5 bases and J shed 8 bases, with 15 bases lying between them. Germline V CDR1 and CDR2: MDHEN, SYDVKM. The CDR3 is 14 residues long. CDR3 bases: TGTGCCAGCAGTCCGGGAGTCCCTGGGGAAAAACTGTTTTTT. Translation gives CASSPGVPGEKLFF.

V is TRBV6-2 or TRBV6-3 and J is TRBJ1-4; TRBD1 might be the D (6 bases). Trimming took off 5 bases at V and 0 bases at J, with 16 bases between the two ends. In germline, CDR1 is MNHEY, CDR2 SVGEGT. CDR3 size: 17 residues. CDR3 nucleotide sequence: TGTGCCAGCAGTACCGTCAGACAGGCTGCAACTAATGAAAAACTGTTTTTT. As protein: CASSTVRQAATNEKLFF.